This T cell receptor (beta chain) was found in a study of CD8 T cells in Susac syndrome. This CDR3 comprises 15 residues. Trimming stripped 3 bases from V and 0 bases from J, with 9 bases between. Per the germline V gene, CDR1 is SNHLY and CDR2 is FYNNEI. This clonotype was seen more than once but under ten times. RNA was extracted with the RNeasy kit, and a quantity of about 0.45 to 1 ug was reverse transcribed using random hexamers. Amplification of TCR beta CDR3 used immunoSEQ multiplex PCR across 54 Vbeta and 13 Jbeta. A single record per CDR3 protein comes from TCRdb applying MiXCR to the immunoSEQ multiplex PCR reads. The profile shows 150,000 to 200,000 distinct CDR3 sequences, about 93% of them singletons. TEMRA cells were FACS-enriched, while CD8+ and CD4+ T cells were negatively isolated.

This sequence joins TRBV2 and TRBJ2-1, with D unresolved. The sample consisted of CD4+ T cells from PBMCs. This receptor was obtained from a human donor in good health. CDR3 sequence (DNA): TGTGCCAGCAGTGAGGATAGGCTCTCCTACAATGAGCAGTTCTTC. It yields the protein CASSEDRLSYNEQFF.